The 8 T cell receptor beta chains below come from one sample, sequenced in a study of blood T cell repertoires in COVID-19. The method was immunoSEQ multiplex PCR; TCRdb's version includes in-frame clones alone and lacks a portion of them. The repertoire has some 350,000 clones, around nine tenths of them found once; the top ten carry about 7.3%. Sequencing was done on a sample of peripheral blood. All receptors come from a woman aged 70-85 years with COVID-19, enrolled during active disease.

The chain employs TRBV7-9 and TRBJ1-3; 9 bases are a match to TRBD1. CDR3 length: 19 residues. V lost 2 bases to trimming and J lost 7 bases; unmatched junction nucleotides: 18. Looked up from germline, CDR1 is SEHNR and CDR2 is FQNEAQ (reference sequence). Written as DNA, the CDR3 is TGTGCCAGCAGCTTAAAGGGTCGTACCAGAGACAGGGGGGACAACACCATATATTTT. Translation gives CASSLKGRTRDRGDNTIYF.

This sequence joins TRBV27 and TRBJ1-1; 7 bases align to TRBD1. This CDR3 has 16 amino acids. V lost 6 bases and J lost 1; bases outside the gene matches: 11. Germline V gene data show CDR1 as MNHEY and CDR2 as SMNVEV (reference sequence). The CDR3 DNA reads as TGTGCCAGCAGCCAATTATGGACAGGAGGGAACACTGAAGCTTTCTTT. This codes for CASSQLWTGGNTEAFF.

This chain connects TRBV5-4 to TRBJ1-1, with D possibly matching TRBD1 (6 bases). The V end was cut by 4 bases, the J end by 5 bases, with 18 bases between. CDR1 and CDR2 from the germline V gene are SGHNT and YYREEE (reference sequence). This CDR3 comprises 15 residues. CDR3 region: CASSLMPGHETEAFF. In DNA, the CDR3 is TGTGCCAGCAGCCTGATGCCGGGACACGAGACTGAAGCTTTCTTT.

V is TRBV13 and J is TRBJ1-2, with 8 bases lining up with TRBD1. Trimming at V came to 6 bases and at J to 7 bases, leaving 13 bases not matched to a gene. Germline CDR1 is PRHDT and CDR2 is FYEKMQ (reference sequence). The CDR3 has 15 residues. CDR3 DNA sequence: TGTGCCAGCAGTTTAAAGGGACAGGCTTCGGGTGGCTACACCTTC. This gives the protein CASSLKGQASGGYTF.

For the CDR3, the DNA is TGTGCCACTACCAGAAAGGGGGCAGGGGGAAATAATGAGCAGTTCTTC. Its translation: CATTRKGAGGNNEQFF. The chain is built from TRBV19 and TRBJ2-1; TRBD1 matches at 7 bases. The V gene's germline CDR1 is LNHDA and CDR2 SQIVND (reference sequence). The ends lost 10 bases at V and 7 bases at J; junction bases unmatched: 19. This CDR3 spans 16 amino acids.

This sequence joins TRBV28 and TRBJ2-3; no clear D. From germline, CDR1 is MDHEN and CDR2 SYDVKM. The V end was cut by 8 bases, the J end by 2 bases, with 14 bases between. CDR3 size: 14 residues. CDR3 coding DNA: TGTGCCAGCGGCCCACAAAGATTCACAGATACGCAGTATTTT. Residues: CASGPQRFTDTQYF.

This rearrangement joins TRBV14 to TRBJ1-1, with D maybe TRBD1 (5 bases). CDR3 length: 16 residues. V lost 0 bases to trimming and J lost 0 bases, with 11 bases between them. Germline loops: CDR1 SGHDN, CDR2 FVKESK. CDR3 protein: CASSQEWQGMNTEAFF. The CDR3 DNA sequence: TGTGCCAGCAGCCAAGAATGGCAGGGTATGAACACTGAAGCTTTCTTT.

This clone has a single count. The chain joins TRBV19 to TRBJ2-3; D is unclear. The CDR3 covers 12 residues. Germline values: CDR1 LNHDA, CDR2 SQIVND (reference sequence). The ends were cut back, 1 base at V and 5 bases at J, with 4 bases in the middle. The CDR3 is CASSIGRDTQYF. CDR3 nucleotide sequence: TGTGCCAGTAGTATAGGGAGAGATACGCAGTATTTT.